This TCR beta chain is from a study of T cell responses to AZD1222 COVID-19 vaccine. The CDR3 runs 14 residues. The germline CDR1 and CDR2 sequences are MNHEY and SVGAGI. The germline V and J ends were trimmed by 8 bases and 1 base, with 13 bases remaining between them. A word on this clone: Antigen unknown.

This table comes from immunoSEQ multiplex PCR, and its TCRdb copy is limited to in-frame clones, with some not included. The profile covers roughly 180,000 clones, with 94% appearing a single time and more than 1.5% taken by the ten largest. Investigators merged groups given second doses at roughly 4 or roughly 12 weeks. Regarding the study as a whole: Only a handful of AZD1222 recipients tested seropositive at baseline. None of the repertoires were sampled until the peak T cell response had passed. Breadth and depth of Spike-specific TCRs rose after two AZD1222 doses.

The TCR sequence derives from an adult who received the AZD1222 COVID-19 vaccine. This chain joins TRBV6-5 and TRBJ2-3; tentatively, D is TRBD2 (5 bases). Source: peripheral blood, taken 28 days after the second AZD1222 dose. The CDR3 loop is CASAVSEGTDTQYF. The CDR3 nucleotides are TGTGCCAGCGCCGTCTCGGAGGGCACAGATACGCAGTATTTT.